This TCR beta chain was captured by sequencing in a study of blood T cell repertoires in COVID-19. Study in general: COVID-19 samples, acute and convalescent, were from the United States, Italy and Spain.

The length of the CDR3 is 15 residues. Germline V gene lookup returns CDR1 SGHRS and CDR2 YFSETQ. Unmatched junction bases numbered 11, after V lost 4 bases and J lost 7 bases. Only in-frame clones appear in the TCRdb table, and some are missing; sequencing was by immunoSEQ multiplex PCR. In the table there are about 170,000 clones, around 84% of which are singletons. The sequencing input was peripheral blood. This TCR derives from a woman in her 70s with COVID-19, enrolled during active disease. V and J are TRBV5-1 and TRBJ2-1, with TRBD2 matching 7 bases. The CDR3: CASSLQQGSGNEQFF. The CDR3 coding sequence is TGCGCCAGCAGCCTCCAGCAAGGTAGCGGGAATGAGCAGTTCTTC.